A selection of T cell receptor beta chains follows, all from one sample in a study of control samples from healthy donors and cancer patients. Profiling relied on immunoSEQ multiplex PCR, and the TCRdb table lists in-frame clones only, not all of them. In the table there are tens of thousands of clones, 91% of which are singletons. Source material: blood. Every receptor here comes from a man younger than 45 in good health. Each CDR3 is given with its conserved first and last residue. D genes are given only for firm matches. The size field is filled for only some rows; it gives once, few, many or a size class.

>TRBJ1-2|14|.|TRBV5-5|.
CASSSTGGQDGYTF
TGTGCCAGCAGCTCTACGGGGGGGCAGGATGGCTACACCTTC
>TRBJ2-7|13|TRBD1|TRBV19|once
CASSSSGGYEQYF
TGTGCCAGTAGTTCGTCAGGGGGCTACGAGCAGTACTTC
>TRBJ2-5|16|TRBD2|TRBV11-1|.
CASSPRLAGGGETQYF
TGTGCCAGCAGCCCGCGACTAGCGGGGGGGGGAGAGACCCAGTACTTC
>TRBJ2-7|14|.|TRBV7-6|.
CASRLDGGRHEQYF
TGTGCCAGCAGATTGGACGGAGGGCGCCACGAGCAGTACTTC
>TRBJ2-5|14|.|TRBV27|.
CASSLYQGGETQYF
TGTGCCAGCAGTTTATATCAGGGTGGGGAGACCCAGTACTTC
>TRBJ1-2|14|TRBD1|TRBV3-1/TRBV3-2|.
CASSQEGGQRGYTF
TGTGCCAGCAGCCAAGAGGGGGGACAGCGAGGCTACACCTTC
>TRBJ1-1|16|TRBD1|TRBV5-1|few
CASSSEQGRLNTEAFF
TGCGCCAGCAGCTCCGAACAGGGGAGGCTAAACACTGAAGCTTTCTTT
>TRBJ2-4|16|.|TRBV2|.
CASSPPDILAKNIQYF
TGTGCCAGCAGTCCCCCCGACATACTAGCCAAAAACATTCAGTACTTC
>TRBJ2-5|16|.|TRBV6-4|.
CASRDFGRDFQETQYF
TGTGCCAGCAGGGACTTCGGCAGGGATTTTCAAGAGACCCAGTACTTC
>TRBJ2-5|15|TRBD2|TRBV27|.
CASSPGTSVAETQYF
TGTGCCAGCAGCCCCGGGACTAGCGTTGCGGAGACCCAGTACTTC
>TRBJ1-3|11|.|TRBV12-3/TRBV12-4|once
CASSSGNTIYF
TGTGCCAGCAGCTCTGGAAACACCATATATTTT
>TRBJ1-1|14|.|TRBV27|.
CASRLGGMNTEAFF
TGTGCCAGCAGATTGGGGGGCATGAACACTGAAGCTTTCTTT
>TRBJ2-5|15|TRBD1|TRBV7-9|.
CASSLGDRVEETQYF
TGTGCCAGCAGCTTAGGGGACAGGGTGGAAGAGACCCAGTACTTC
>TRBJ1-2|11|TRBD1|TRBV6-5|once
CASTQGVGYTF
TGTGCCAGCACCCAGGGGGTTGGCTACACCTTC
>TRBJ1-1|13|.|TRBV7-9|.
CASSPSMNTEAFF
TGTGCCAGCAGCCCTAGCATGAACACTGAAGCTTTCTTT
>TRBJ2-7|17|.|TRBV4-3|.
CASSQEGRGVSSYEQYF
TGCGCCAGCAGCCAAGAAGGGAGGGGGGTGAGCTCCTACGAGCAGTACTTC
>TRBJ2-7|16|.|TRBV9|once
CASSPRHSGSSYEQYF
TGTGCCAGCAGCCCACGACACTCTGGGAGCTCCTACGAGCAGTACTTC
>TRBJ1-3|15|.|TRBV28|.
CASGAGTRSGNTIYF
TGTGCCAGCGGAGCCGGGACCCGCTCTGGAAACACCATATATTTT
>TRBJ2-7|14|.|TRBV15|.
CATRHTGISYEQYF
TGTGCCACCCGTCACACGGGAATCTCATACGAGCAGTACTTC
>TRBJ1-5|16|.|TRBV15|.
CATSRGQILSNQPQHF
TGTGCCACCAGCAGAGGGCAGATCCTAAGCAATCAGCCCCAGCATTTT
>TRBJ1-1|14|TRBD1|TRBV27|.
CASSTLDRVAEAFF
TGTGCCAGCAGTACCTTAGACAGGGTCGCTGAAGCTTTCTTT
>TRBJ2-3|14|.|TRBV29-1|few
CSVGRSSSTDTQYF
TGCAGCGTGGGGCGGAGCTCTAGCACAGATACGCAGTATTTT
>TRBJ1-2|14|.|TRBV27|once
CATGEGHGSYGYTF
TGTGCCACCGGAGAAGGCCATGGGTCTTATGGCTACACCTTC
>TRBJ2-7|13|.|TRBV5-4|.
CASSLEHNYEQYF
TGTGCCAGCAGCTTGGAACACAACTACGAGCAGTACTTC
>TRBJ2-5|13|.|TRBV16|.
CASSQTREETQYF
TGTGCCAGCAGCCAAACTAGGGAGGAGACCCAGTACTTC
>TRBJ2-1|15|TRBD1|TRBV3-1/TRBV3-2|.
CASSLLGQGAREQFF
TGTGCCAGCAGCCTCCTGGGACAGGGGGCCAGGGAGCAGTTCTTC
>TRBJ2-2|11|.|TRBV24-1|.
CATSGTGELFF
TGTGCCACCAGTGGTACCGGGGAGCTGTTTTTT
>TRBJ2-1|14|.|TRBV19|.
CASSPSGQYNEQFF
TGTGCCAGTAGTCCAAGCGGGCAATACAATGAGCAGTTCTTC
>TRBJ1-2|12|.|TRBV6-5|.
CASRKAEYGYTF
TGTGCCAGCAGAAAGGCGGAGTATGGCTACACCTTC
>TRBJ1-3|14|.|TRBV30|once
CAWRSGSSGNTIYF
TGTGCCTGGAGGTCAGGGTCTTCTGGAAACACCATATATTTT
>TRBJ2-7|16|.|TRBV4-3|.
CASSQDRAGSSYEQYF
TGCGCCAGCAGCCAAGATAGGGCGGGGAGCTCCTACGAGCAGTACTTC
>TRBJ1-4|13|.|TRBV11-3|.
CASSLVWRQLVFF
TGTGCCAGCAGCTTAGTTTGGAGACAATTGGTGTTTTTT
>TRBJ2-1|12|.|TRBV18|.
CASSPLGYEQFF
TGTGCCAGCTCACCACTCGGTTATGAGCAGTTCTTC
>TRBJ1-1|15|.|TRBV24-1|.
CATSDRTGGNTEAFF
TGTGCCACCAGTGACCGTACGGGAGGGAACACTGAAGCTTTCTTT
>TRBJ2-3|19|TRBD2|TRBV28|once
CASRIPLGTSGGSTDTQYF
TGTGCCAGCAGGATACCCTTAGGGACTAGCGGAGGCAGCACAGATACGCAGTATTTT
>TRBJ2-1|18|.|TRBV4-1|.
CASSQVDMGLSSYNEQFF
TGCGCCAGCAGCCAAGTCGATATGGGTCTGAGCTCCTACAATGAGCAGTTCTTC
>TRBJ2-7|19|TRBD2|TRBV5-6|.
CASSIRLTGLAGRSYEQYF
TGTGCCAGCAGCATAAGGTTGACGGGACTAGCGGGCCGCTCCTACGAGCAGTACTTC
>TRBJ2-2|14|TRBD2|TRBV2|.
CASKGLAGSGELFF
TGTGCCAGCAAAGGACTAGCGGGCTCCGGGGAGCTGTTTTTT
>TRBJ1-4|15|.|TRBV6-4|few
CASRKGSTESEKLFF
TGTGCCAGCCGGAAAGGTTCGACAGAGTCAGAAAAACTGTTTTTT
>TRBJ1-5|16|TRBD1|TRBV6-2/TRBV6-3|.
CASSPPGQGSYQPQHF
TGTGCCAGCAGTCCCCCGGGACAGGGATCCTATCAGCCCCAGCATTTT
>TRBJ1-3|13|.|TRBV6-5|.
CASIRESGNTIYF
TGTGCCAGCATCAGAGAATCTGGAAACACCATATATTTT
>TRBJ1-4|13|.|TRBV5-1|.
CASSIGRNEKLFF
TGCGCCAGCAGCATAGGAAGGAATGAAAAACTGTTTTTT
>TRBJ2-7|13|.|TRBV28|.
CASSSGGRYEQYF
TGTGCCAGCAGCTCTGGAGGAAGGTACGAGCAGTACTTC
>TRBJ1-5|13|TRBD1|TRBV6-1|once
CASRTGKDQPQHF
TGTGCCAGCCGGACAGGGAAAGATCAGCCCCAGCATTTT
>TRBJ1-2|14|TRBD1|TRBV5-1|.
CASSFPTGRGGYTF
TGCGCCAGCAGCTTCCCGACAGGGCGCGGTGGCTACACCTTC
>TRBJ2-2|15|.|TRBV7-9|.
CASSLNRGTTGELFF
TGTGCCAGCAGCTTAAATAGGGGGACCACCGGGGAGCTGTTTTTT
>TRBJ2-5|15|TRBD1|TRBV6-5|.
CASRTGTGGLATQYF
TGTGCCAGCAGGACCGGGACAGGGGGCTTGGCGACCCAGTACTTC
>TRBJ2-7|12|TRBD2|TRBV12-3/TRBV12-4|.
CASSIPSGEQYF
TGTGCCAGCAGCATTCCTAGCGGCGAGCAGTACTTC
>TRBJ2-1|15|TRBD2|TRBV5-4|.
CASSQTSGKYNEQFF
TGTGCCAGCAGCCAAACTAGCGGAAAGTACAATGAGCAGTTCTTC